This T cell receptor beta chain was obtained from a study of T cells in Graves' hyperthyroidism and ophthalmopathy. Across the study: Before treatment of any kind, peripheral blood was taken at initial diagnosis.

Notes on this clonotype: Its cognate antigen is unknown.

Thyroid ultrasound, orbital computed tomography, clinical symptoms, and serum thyroxine and TRAb underpinned diagnoses. The investigators amplified TCR beta CDR3 regions from RNA transcripts. During a first-round RT-PCR of the TCR CDR3, the HTBI primer set was used. TCRdb analysed the multiplex PCR reads with MiXCR anew, one entry per CDR3 protein. The table has 500,000 to 600,000 distinct CDR3 sequences, less than 20% seen once. This CDR3 region has 15 residues. The germline V gene has CDR1 SGHRS and CDR2 YFSETQ. The V end was cut by 7 bases, the J end by 1 base, with 14 bases between. Study outcomes and limitations: From stable hyperthyroidism, ophthalmopathy was set apart by a 13 V-J model.

The genes are TRBV5-1 and TRBJ2-2, with D possibly TRBD2 on 7 matching bases. The sequence derives from a man aged 35-49 years with Graves' ophthalmopathy. Material: blood. The CDR3 region is CASGGGGKNTGELFF. The DNA of the CDR3 is TGCGCCAGCGGGGGGGGCGGCAAGAACACCGGGGAGCTGTTTTTT.